The 27 T cell receptor beta chains listed next were all sequenced from one sample in a study of control samples from healthy donors and cancer patients. Measured with immunoSEQ multiplex PCR; TCRdb has only the in-frame clones, and not every one. This table has about 100,000 clones, roughly 87% appearing once. The sample consisted of blood. These receptors were collected from a woman aged 50 to 65 in good health.

The CDR3 reads CASSHPGTESNQPQHF. CDR3 DNA sequence: TGCGCCAGCAGCCACCCCGGGACCGAGAGCAATCAGCCCCAGCATTTT. The chain links TRBV4-1 to TRBJ1-5, with D possibly TRBD1 on 5 matching bases. The CDR3 length is 16 residues. Trimming removed 3 bases from V and 1 base from J, with 13 bases in between. Germline CDR1 MGHRA, CDR2 YSYEKL.

The genes are TRBV11-2 and TRBJ2-3; D not resolved. Germline V gene lookup returns CDR1 SGHAT and CDR2 FQNNGV. Trimming pared 8 bases from V and 2 bases from J, leaving 11 bases between. This CDR3 comprises 13 residues. Here the CDR3 DNA reads TGTGCCAGCTCCGGGTCTCCCACAGATACGCAGTATTTT. Protein: CASSGSPTDTQYF.

The rearrangement links TRBV12-5 to TRBJ2-5, with 8 nucleotides matching TRBD1. Germline CDR1 LGHNT, CDR2 FRNRAP. The CDR3 has 15 residues. The V segment lost 1 base and the J segment 5 bases; nucleotides outside the gene matches: 6. CDR3: CASGLGGQGRETQYF. The CDR3 coding sequence is TGTGCTAGTGGTTTGGGCGGACAGGGCCGGGAGACCCAGTACTTC.

The chain is built from TRBV9 and TRBJ1-3; 8 bases line up with TRBD1. With V trimmed by 4 bases and J by 5 bases, 11 bases remained unmatched. The CDR3 consists of 16 residues. CDR1 is SGDLS and CDR2 is YYNGEE in the germline V gene. CDR3 DNA sequence: TGTGCCAGCAGCCCTAGACAGGGGCGGGACAGAAACACCATATATTTT. Protein sequence: CASSPRQGRDRNTIYF.

V gene TRBV19 combines with J gene TRBJ2-1; 10 bases fit TRBD2. The germline V gene encodes CDR1 LNHDA and CDR2 SQIVND (reference sequence). The CDR3 contains 16 residues. The V segment lost 3 bases and the J segment 8 bases; nucleotides outside the gene matches: 10. The CDR3 sequence is CASSIHKPSGGDEQFF. The CDR3 region has the DNA TGTGCCAGTAGTATTCACAAACCTAGCGGGGGCGATGAGCAGTTCTTC.

V is TRBV6-4 and J is TRBJ2-3, with D unclear. CDR1 is MRHNA, CDR2 SNTAGT, per germline. The V gene lost 2 bases and the J gene lost 2 bases, with 5 bases spanning the gap. The CDR3 is made up of 13 amino acids. CDR3 DNA sequence: TGTGCCAGCAGTGACCGACTCACAGATACGCAGTATTTT. Residues: CASSDRLTDTQYF.

The V gene is TRBV6-2 or TRBV6-3, the J gene TRBJ2-1; the D gene is possibly TRBD2 (6 bases). The CDR3 is made up of 15 amino acids. Trimming took 2 bases from V and 5 from J, leaving 13 bases between them. Germline CDR1 MNHEY, CDR2 SVGEGT. DNA for the CDR3: TGTGCCAGCAGTTACAGGCGGGGCCAAAACAATGAGCAGTTCTTC. Amino acids: CASSYRRGQNNEQFF.

J is TRBJ2-7 and V is TRBV30; 12 bases line up with TRBD1. The J segment lost 8 bases and the V segment lost 5 bases, leaving 13 bases of the junction unmatched. In germline, CDR1 is GTSNPN, CDR2 SVGIG (reference sequence). CDR3 size: 15 residues. The CDR3 protein is CAWSATGTGGGQQYF. DNA of the CDR3: TGTGCCTGGTCAGCAACCGGGACAGGGGGCGGACAGCAGTACTTC.

The rearrangement uses TRBV7-3 and TRBJ2-1; TRBD1 matches at 11 bases. The CDR3 length is 17 residues. Germline CDR1 SGHTA, CDR2 FQGTGA. Germline trimming cut 4 bases from V and 8 bases from J; bases unmatched to any gene: 13. CDR3 loop: CASSSRPTGTGGYEQFF. The DNA for the CDR3 is TGTGCCAGCAGCTCCAGACCCACCGGGACAGGGGGATATGAGCAGTTCTTC.

The rearrangement uses TRBV7-3 and TRBJ2-1; weak D call: TRBD2 (5 bases). V gave up 0 bases and J gave up 0 bases, with 12 bases separating them. CDR3 size: 17 residues. Germline V gene lookup returns CDR1 SGHTA and CDR2 FQGTGA. The CDR3 sequence is CASSLTRPGSSYNEQFF. DNA of the CDR3: TGTGCCAGCAGCTTAACTAGACCGGGAAGCTCCTACAATGAGCAGTTCTTC.

This clone has only one observation. The chain combines TRBV5-4 with TRBJ1-4; D is ambiguous. CDR1 and CDR2 from the germline V gene are SGHNT and YYREEE (reference sequence). Trimming cost V 1 base and J 5 bases, with 6 bases left between them. The CDR3 spans 13 residues. The CDR3 bases are TGTGCCAGCAGCTTGTTGGGCAATGAAAAACTGTTTTTT. Encoded protein: CASSLLGNEKLFF.

The CDR3: CASSRDQPTYNEQFF. CDR3 sequence (DNA): TGTGCCAGTAGCCGGGACCAACCAACCTACAATGAGCAGTTCTTC. The chain recombines TRBV19 with TRBJ2-1; D might be TRBD1 or TRBD2, each matching 5 bases. Trimming pared 6 bases from V and 2 bases from J, leaving 14 bases between. CDR1 and CDR2 from the germline V gene are LNHDA and SQIVND (reference sequence). The CDR3 runs to 15 residues.

V gene TRBV14 combines with J gene TRBJ1-3, with D unresolved. V lost 1 base and J 0 bases, leaving 10 bases between the germline ends. This CDR3 spans 16 amino acids. CDR1 and CDR2 (germline): SGHDN, FVKESK. This CDR3 is CASSQVLAGSGNTIYF. The CDR3, as DNA: TGTGCCAGCAGCCAAGTGCTTGCGGGCTCTGGAAACACCATATATTTT. Together with reference TRBV14 and TRBJ1-3, the CDR3 gives the full variable domain: EAGVTQFPSHSVIEKGQTVTLRCDPISGHDNLYWYRRVMGKEIKFLLHFVKESKQDESGMPNNRFLAERTGGTYSTLKVQPAELEDSGVYFCASSQVLAGSGNTIYFGEGSWLTVV.

V is TRBV4-1 and J is TRBJ2-3; 11 positions match TRBD2. Germline CDR1 and CDR2: MGHRA and YSYEKL. V trimming: 4 bases; J trimming: 6 bases; junction bases outside the gene matches: 15. CDR3 length: 18 residues. Here the CDR3 reads CASSRGQGASGRSDTQYF. CDR3 DNA: TGCGCCAGCAGCCGGGGACAGGGTGCTAGCGGGAGGTCTGATACGCAGTATTTT.

This clone occurred a few times. The V and J genes are TRBV7-2 and TRBJ1-2; D ambiguous. The CDR3 covers 15 residues. Trimming shortened V by 4 bases and J by 0 bases, and 12 bases separated the two germline ends. From germline, CDR1 is SGHTA and CDR2 FQGNSA. Here the CDR3 reads CASSSRLTPNYGYTF. CDR3 DNA sequence: TGTGCCAGCAGCTCCAGGTTAACTCCTAACTATGGCTACACCTTC.

V is TRBV6-6 and J is TRBJ2-7, with D possibly matching TRBD1 (6 bases). The germline V gene has CDR1 MNHNY and CDR2 SVGAGI (reference sequence). This CDR3 has 12 amino acids. Trimming removed 5 bases from V and 3 bases from J, with 8 bases in between. The CDR3 nucleotides read TGTGCCAGCAGTAGACAGGTCTACGAGCAGTACTTC. Protein: CASSRQVYEQYF.

This clone was counted a few times. The CDR3 DNA reads as TGTGCCAGCAGCTTAGTGGGACAGAACTATGGCTACACCTTC. It yields the protein CASSLVGQNYGYTF. The rearrangement uses TRBV7-9 and TRBJ1-2; TRBD1 matches at 7 bases. Looked up from germline, CDR1 is SEHNR and CDR2 is FQNEAQ (reference sequence). Trimming at V came to 1 base and at J to 2 bases, leaving 1 base not matched to a gene. CDR3 length equals 14 residues. Full variable domain (missing parts from reference TRBV7-9 and TRBJ1-2): DTGVSQNPRHKITKRGQNVTFRCDPISEHNRLYWYRQTLGQGPEFLTYFQNEAQLEKSRLLSDRFSAERPKGSFSTLEIQRTEQGDSAMYLCASSLVGQNYGYTFGSGTRLTVV.

The sample holds one count of this clone. The chain links TRBV7-3 to TRBJ1-1; 7 bases map to TRBD1. This CDR3 has 13 residues. V shed 1 base and J 5 bases; nucleotides not matched to a gene: 1. CDR1 and CDR2 from the germline V gene are SGHTA and FQGTGA. CDR3 in amino acids: CASSLMTGTEAFF. CDR3 bases: TGTGCCAGCAGCTTAATGACAGGGACTGAAGCTTTCTTT.

The rearrangement links TRBV9 to TRBJ1-6, with D unclear. CDR3 size: 16 residues. In germline, CDR1 is SGDLS, CDR2 YYNGEE. V gave up 3 bases and J gave up 7 bases, with 17 bases separating them. The CDR3 coding sequence is TGTGCCAGCAGCGAGGTGCCGGGAGGAGGGAATTCACCCCTCCACTTT. It encodes CASSEVPGGGNSPLHF.

The V call is TRBV11-2, the J call TRBJ1-1, with D possibly matching TRBD1 (5 bases). CDR3 length equals 12 residues. Trimming took 4 bases from V and 6 from J, leaving 9 bases between them. Germline CDR1 and CDR2: SGHAT and FQNNGV. CDR3 amino acids: CASSSTRAEAFF. In nucleotides, the CDR3 is TGTGCCAGCAGCTCTACCAGGGCTGAAGCTTTCTTT.

The chain uses TRBV6-1 and TRBJ2-7, with 11 bases aligning to TRBD2. V was clipped by 0 bases and J by 4 bases; unmatched bases: 5. CDR1 and CDR2 from the germline V gene are MNHNS and SASEGT. The CDR3 consists of 16 residues. Written as DNA, the CDR3 is TGTGCCAGCAGTGAAGCGTTGGGACTAGCGGCGTACGAGCAGTACGTC. It translates to CASSEALGLAAYEQYV.

The J gene is TRBJ2-1, the V gene TRBV20-1, with D hard to call. The germline CDR1 and CDR2 sequences are DFQATT and SNEGSKA (reference sequence). The CDR3 extends over 10 amino acids. Trimming left V 6 bases short and J 6 bases short, with 6 bases between. CDR3 sequence: CSALGNEQFF. CDR3 in DNA: TGCAGTGCCCTCGGCAATGAGCAGTTCTTC.

Note on this clone: One junction end disagrees with the germline gene, perhaps due to a read error. This sample also contains other DNA sequences that code for the same CDR3. The gene calls are TRBV12-5 and TRBJ2-6; 7 bases fit TRBD1. Per germline, CDR1 LGHNT and CDR2 FRNRAP. CDR3 length: 12 amino acids. CDR3 residues: CASRQGSNVLTF. Here the CDR3 DNA reads TGTGCTAGCAGACAGGGCTCCAATGTCCTGACTTTC.

V gene TRBV5-1 combines with J gene TRBJ2-1; a possible D gene is TRBD1 (5 bases). From germline, CDR1 is SGHRS and CDR2 YFSETQ. Trimming removed 4 bases from V and 12 bases from J, with 26 bases in between. This CDR3 contains 16 residues. DNA of the CDR3: TGCGCCAGCAGCCAGGTGGTAGGGGTTGTGTATATTGGGCAGTTCTTC. Translated, it gives CASSQVVGVVYIGQFF.

The J gene is TRBJ2-5, the V gene TRBV19; 7 nucleotides agree with TRBD1. The CDR3 is 15 amino acids. Losses at the gene ends were 3 bases for V and 6 bases for J; bases not matched to a gene: 10. The germline gives CDR1 LNHDA, CDR2 SQIVND (reference sequence). The CDR3, as DNA: TGTGCCAGTAGTATTTCTCAGGGGGTCAGCCAGACCCAGTACTTC. This codes for CASSISQGVSQTQYF.

V and J are TRBV2 and TRBJ2-2; TRBD2 is a possible D gene (5 bases). CDR3 length: 13 amino acids. The germline V gene encodes CDR1 SNHLY and CDR2 FYNNEI. The germline V and J ends were trimmed by 5 bases and 6 bases, with 10 bases remaining between them. CDR3 loop: CASSPYGAGELFF. CDR3 coding DNA: TGTGCCAGCAGTCCGTACGGGGCCGGGGAGCTGTTTTTT.

The rearrangement joins TRBV7-8 to TRBJ1-6; 9 bases agree with TRBD1. With V trimmed by 4 bases and J by 8 bases, 6 bases remained unmatched. The CDR3 totals 15 residues. The germline V gene has CDR1 SGHVS and CDR2 FQNEAQ. As DNA, the CDR3 is TGTGCCAGCAGCTCCTGGGACAGGGTGTATTCACCCCTCCACTTT. Translation: CASSSWDRVYSPLHF.